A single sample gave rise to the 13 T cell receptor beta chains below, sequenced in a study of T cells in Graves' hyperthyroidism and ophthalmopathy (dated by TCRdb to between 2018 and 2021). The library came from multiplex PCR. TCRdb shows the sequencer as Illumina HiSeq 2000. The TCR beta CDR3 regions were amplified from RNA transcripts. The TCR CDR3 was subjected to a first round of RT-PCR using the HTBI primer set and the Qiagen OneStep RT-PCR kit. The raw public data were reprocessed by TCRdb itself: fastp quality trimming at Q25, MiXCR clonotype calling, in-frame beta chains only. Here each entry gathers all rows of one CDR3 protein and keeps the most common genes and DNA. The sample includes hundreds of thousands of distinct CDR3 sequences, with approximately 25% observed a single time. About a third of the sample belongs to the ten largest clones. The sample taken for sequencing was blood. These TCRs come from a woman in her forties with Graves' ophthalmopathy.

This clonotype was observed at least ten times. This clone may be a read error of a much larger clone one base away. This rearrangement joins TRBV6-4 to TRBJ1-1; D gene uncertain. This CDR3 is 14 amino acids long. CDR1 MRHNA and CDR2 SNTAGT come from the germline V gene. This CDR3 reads CTSRTWNTNTEAFF. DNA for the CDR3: TGTACCAGCAGGACCTGGAATACGAACACTGAAGCTTTCTTT.

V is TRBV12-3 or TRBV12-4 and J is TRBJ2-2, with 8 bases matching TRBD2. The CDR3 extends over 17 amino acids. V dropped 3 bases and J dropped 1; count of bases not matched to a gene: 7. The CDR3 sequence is CASSFLAGNQNTGELFF. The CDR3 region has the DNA TGTGCCAGCAGTTTCCTAGCGGGTAACCAGAACACCGGGGAGCTGTTTTTT.

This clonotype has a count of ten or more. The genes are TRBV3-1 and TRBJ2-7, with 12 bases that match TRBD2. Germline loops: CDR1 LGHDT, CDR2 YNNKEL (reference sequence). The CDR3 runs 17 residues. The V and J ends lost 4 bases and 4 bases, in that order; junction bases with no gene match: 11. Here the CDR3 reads CASSLRLAGVWGYEQYF. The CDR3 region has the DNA TGTGCCAGCAGCCTTCGACTAGCGGGAGTGTGGGGGTACGAGCAGTACTTC.

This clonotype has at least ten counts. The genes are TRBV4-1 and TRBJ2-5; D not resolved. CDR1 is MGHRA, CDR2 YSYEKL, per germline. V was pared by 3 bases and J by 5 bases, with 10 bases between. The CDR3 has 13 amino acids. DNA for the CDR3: TGCGCCAGCAGCCAGGCCGTTTTGGAGACCCAGTACTTC. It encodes CASSQAVLETQYF.

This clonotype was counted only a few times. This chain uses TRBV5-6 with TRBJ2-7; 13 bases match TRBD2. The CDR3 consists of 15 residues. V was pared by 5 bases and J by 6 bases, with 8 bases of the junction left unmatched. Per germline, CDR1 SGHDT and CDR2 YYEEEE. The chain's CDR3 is CASSTTGLAGVEQYF. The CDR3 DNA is TGTGCCAGCAGTACGACTGGACTAGCGGGAGTCGAGCAGTACTTC.

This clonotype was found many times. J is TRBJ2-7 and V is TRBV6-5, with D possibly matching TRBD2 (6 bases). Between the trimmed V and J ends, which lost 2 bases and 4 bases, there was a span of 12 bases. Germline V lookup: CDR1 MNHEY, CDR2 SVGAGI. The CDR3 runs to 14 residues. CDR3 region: CASSYGGREYEQYF. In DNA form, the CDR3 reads TGTGCCAGCAGTTACGGAGGGAGAGAGTACGAGCAGTACTTC.

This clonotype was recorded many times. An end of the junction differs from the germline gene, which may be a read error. Here the CDR3 DNA reads TGTGCTAGCAGCTCTACCGGGACAGGGGATCAGCCCCAGCATTTT. Its translation: CASSSTGTGDQPQHF. This chain connects TRBV7-2 to TRBJ1-5; TRBD1 matches 10 bases. The germline V gene encodes CDR1 SGHTA and CDR2 FQGNSA. The CDR3 totals 15 residues.

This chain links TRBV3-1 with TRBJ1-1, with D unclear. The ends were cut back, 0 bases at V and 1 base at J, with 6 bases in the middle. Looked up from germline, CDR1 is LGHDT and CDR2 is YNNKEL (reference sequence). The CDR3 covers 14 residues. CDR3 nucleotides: TGTGCCAGCAGCCAAGATCCGGCGAACACTGAAGCTTTCTTT. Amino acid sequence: CASSQDPANTEAFF.

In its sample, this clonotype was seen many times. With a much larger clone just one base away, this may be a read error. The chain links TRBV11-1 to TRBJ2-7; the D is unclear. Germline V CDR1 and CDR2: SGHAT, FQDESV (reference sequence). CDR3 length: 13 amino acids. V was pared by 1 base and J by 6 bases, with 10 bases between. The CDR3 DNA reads TGTGCCAGCAGCTTAGTAGACGGCTGCGAGCAGTACTTC. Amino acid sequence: CASSLVDGCEQYF.

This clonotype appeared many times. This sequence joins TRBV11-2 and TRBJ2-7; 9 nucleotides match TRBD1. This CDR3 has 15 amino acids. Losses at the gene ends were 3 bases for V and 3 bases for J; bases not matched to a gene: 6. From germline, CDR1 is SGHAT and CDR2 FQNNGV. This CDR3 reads CASSFRQGGLYEQYF. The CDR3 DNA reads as TGTGCCAGCAGCTTCCGACAGGGGGGTCTCTACGAGCAGTACTTC.

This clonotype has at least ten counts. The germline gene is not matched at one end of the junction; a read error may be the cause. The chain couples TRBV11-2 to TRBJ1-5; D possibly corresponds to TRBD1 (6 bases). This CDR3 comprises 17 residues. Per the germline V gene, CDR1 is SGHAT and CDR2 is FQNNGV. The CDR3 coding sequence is TGTGCCAGCAGCACATACCGGGACACATATAGCAATCAGCCCCAGCACTTT. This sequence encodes CASSTYRDTYSNQPQHF.

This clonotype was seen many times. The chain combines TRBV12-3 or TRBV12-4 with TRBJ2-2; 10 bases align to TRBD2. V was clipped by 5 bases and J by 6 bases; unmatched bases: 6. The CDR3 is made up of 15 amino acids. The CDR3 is CASSPLAGAAGELFF. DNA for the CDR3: TGTGCCAGCAGTCCCCTAGCGGGAGCGGCCGGGGAGCTGTTTTTT.

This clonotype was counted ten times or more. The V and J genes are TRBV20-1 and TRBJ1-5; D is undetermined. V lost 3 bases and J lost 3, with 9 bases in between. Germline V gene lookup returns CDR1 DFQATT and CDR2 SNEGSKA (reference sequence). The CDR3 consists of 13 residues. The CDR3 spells CSARSPANQPQHF. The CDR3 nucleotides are TGCAGTGCTAGGTCCCCCGCCAATCAGCCCCAGCATTTT.